The sequence of this T cell receptor (beta chain) was determined in a study of glioma-infiltrating T cells after dendritic cell vaccination. This clone was detected only a few times. Its antigen is still unknown. The immunoSEQ assay amplified TCRB CDR3 from up to roughly 2 ug DNA. Assay used: immunoSEQ multiplex PCR; TCRdb lists only in-frame clones, some missing. The sample consists of about 64,000 clones, around four fifths of them appearing once. All glioblastoma patients lacked an isocitrate dehydrogenase mutation. The study, taken as a whole, reports: Estimated pretreatment TIL content predicted outcome after dendritic cell vaccination.

The CDR3 length is 14 residues. Germline V gene lookup returns CDR1 MDHEN and CDR2 SYDVKM. The V gene lost 7 bases and the J gene lost 2 bases, with 15 bases spanning the gap. This sequence joins TRBV28 and TRBJ2-7, with a possible D match to TRBD2 (7 bases). The clonotype comes from a human donor with glioblastoma. This material consisted of blood, taken before dendritic cell vaccination. The CDR3 DNA is TGTGCCAGCACCTCAAGGGGGGGCACCTACGAGCAGTACTTC. It is translated as CASTSRGGTYEQYF.